What follows describes a single TCR beta chain. Its antigen is not identified. V was cut by 10 bases and J by 5 bases, with 14 bases left in between. The CDR3 loop spans 13 amino acids. Germline CDR1 and CDR2: SGHAT and FQNNGV. The donors comprised healthy bone marrow donors. Amplification used 60 Vbeta primers and 13 Jbeta primers. Using immunoSEQ multiplex PCR, the repertoire was profiled, and TCRdb retains in-frame clones only, with some absent. The data show about 190,000 clones, around 67% seen once. This sample was included in a study of cytomegalovirus exposure and HLA in healthy donors. Study observations and caveats: CMV serostatus was the sole immune exposure data available. The study put under 200 TCR beta chains on its list as cytomegalovirus-associated.

The material sequenced was PBMCs. This clonotype was sampled from a woman aged 25-40 years in good health and CMV-seropositive. The chain couples TRBV11-2 to TRBJ1-4, with D unclear. CDR3: CATSGGENEKLFF. The CDR3 coding sequence is TGTGCCACTAGCGGCGGGGAAAATGAAAAACTGTTTTTT. Drawing the rest from reference TRBV11-2 and TRBJ1-4, the complete variable domain is EAGVAQSPRYKIIEKRQSVAFWCNPISGHATLYWYQQILGQGPKLLIQFQNNGVVDDSQLPKDRFSAERLKGVDSTLKIQPAKLEDSAVYLCATSGGENEKLFFGSGTQLSVL.